This TCR beta chain was obtained from a study of identical twins. Germline CDR1 ENHRY, CDR2 SYGVKD. V lost 2 bases and J lost 1; bases outside the gene matches: 9. The CDR3 spans 17 residues. This clonotype was seen more than once but under ten times. TCRdb re-called the 5' RACE reads with MiXCR, one entry per CDR3 protein. The sample consists of hundreds of thousands of distinct CDR3 sequences, over 8.5% of them appearing once. These data were also filed under a second study, of yellow fever vaccine responses in identical twins.

The sequencing input was PBMCs. The clonotype was recovered from a woman under 30 in good health. The rearrangement uses TRBV10-3 and TRBJ2-3; 7 bases line up with TRBD2. The CDR3 DNA is TGTGCCATCAGTGAGGCCCGGGGGGTAGTCGGCACAGATACGCAGTATTTT. It yields the protein CAISEARGVVGTDTQYF.